A single sample is the source of the 18 T cell receptor beta chains below, sequenced in a study of shared clonotypes between healthy human individuals (dated by TCRdb to the early 2020s). Libraries came from the immunoSEQ multiplex PCR assay. TCRdb took this table from immuneACCESS and kept in-frame rearrangements with V and J called. Such tables lack part of the clones; where checked against another copy, unresolved V genes explain under half of the gap, and the rest is unexplained. The sample records about 1.5 million clones, 95% to 99% of which are singletons. Jointly, the top ten make up 0.4% to 0.45% of the sample. Sequences were obtained from naive CD4+ T cells sorted from blood. The cell subset or site label for this specimen denotes: CD45RA+ positively selected. The receptor source for this set is a young man in good health.

V and J are TRBV29-1 and TRBJ2-1, with D maybe TRBD2 (6 bases). The CDR3 loop spans 14 amino acids. Trimming removed 5 bases from V and 0 bases from J, with 11 bases in between. The V gene's germline CDR1 is SQVTM and CDR2 ANQGSEA. The CDR3 here is CSVPGRGSYNEQFF. CDR3 in DNA: TGCAGCGTTCCGGGGCGGGGCTCCTACAATGAGCAGTTCTTC.

Comment on this clone: This sample also contains other DNA sequences that code for the same CDR3. The genes are TRBV27 and TRBJ2-7; tentatively, D is TRBD1 or TRBD2 (5 bases each). V gave up 2 bases and J gave up 4 bases, with 9 bases separating them. The CDR3 is 13 amino acids. Germline V gives CDR1 MNHEY, CDR2 SMNVEV (reference sequence). Here the CDR3 reads CASSLEGTYEQYF. DNA for the CDR3: TGTGCCAGCAGTTTAGAAGGGACGTACGAGCAGTACTTC.

V gene TRBV9 combines with J gene TRBJ2-1, with 9 bases that match TRBD2. Looked up from germline, CDR1 is SGDLS and CDR2 is YYNGEE. J lost 8 bases, V lost 0 bases, and 6 bases had no gene match. The CDR3 covers 15 residues. The CDR3 sequence: CASSVVAGGSDEQFF. Written as DNA, the CDR3 is TGTGCCAGCAGCGTAGTCGCGGGAGGGTCCGATGAGCAGTTCTTC.

The chain links TRBV30 to TRBJ2-5, with 10 bases lining up with TRBD2. The CDR3 has 16 amino acids. V was pared by 0 bases and J by 1 base, with 5 bases of the junction left unmatched. Germline V gene sequence: CDR1 GTSNPN, CDR2 SVGIG (reference sequence). CDR3 sequence reads: CAWSVRTSGLQETQYF. For the CDR3, the DNA is TGTGCCTGGAGTGTGAGGACTAGCGGACTCCAAGAGACCCAGTACTTC. Drawing the rest from reference TRBV30 and TRBJ2-5, the complete variable domain is SQTIHQWPATLVQPVGSPLSLECTVEGTSNPNLYWYRQAAGRGLQLLFYSVGIGQISSEVPQNLSASRPQDRQFILSSKKLLLSDSGFYLCAWSVRTSGLQETQYFGPGTRLLVL.

The chain links TRBV18 to TRBJ1-5, with D maybe TRBD1 (5 bases). CDR1 and CDR2 from the germline V gene are KGHSH and LQKENI. Trimming removed 6 bases at V and 11 bases at J, with 20 bases between. This CDR3 has 14 residues. The DNA for the CDR3 is TGTGCCAGCTCGATTGGAGGGAAGGGGCCGGCCCAGCATTTT. It codes for CASSIGGKGPAQHF.

This rearrangement joins TRBV5-1 to TRBJ2-1; 7 nucleotides match TRBD1. V lost 4 bases to trimming and J lost 0 bases; unmatched junction nucleotides: 7. CDR3 length: 16 residues. Germline V gives CDR1 SGHRS, CDR2 YFSETQ. CDR3 loop: CASSAEGQISYNEQFF. CDR3 sequence (DNA): TGCGCCAGCAGCGCAGAGGGACAGATCTCCTACAATGAGCAGTTCTTC.

In DNA form, the CDR3 reads TGCAGCGCAACATACAGGGCGTCGGGGGAGCAGTACTTC. It encodes CSATYRASGEQYF. The chain employs TRBV29-1 and TRBJ2-7, with a possible D match to TRBD1 (6 bases). Per the germline V gene, CDR1 is SQVTM and CDR2 is ANQGSEA. V lost 7 bases, J lost 7 bases, and 20 bases lay in between. This CDR3 comprises 13 residues.

The genes are TRBV18 and TRBJ2-7; 9 nucleotides match TRBD2. The CDR3 has 15 residues. Germline CDR1 is KGHSH and CDR2 is LQKENI. J lost 7 bases, V lost 5 bases, and 12 bases had no gene match. CDR3 coding DNA: TGTGCCAGCTCAGGACAGCGGGAGGCCATCGGAGAGCAGTACTTC. Protein product: CASSGQREAIGEQYF.

The chain has TRBV5-4 and TRBJ2-3, with 9 bases lining up with TRBD2. The CDR3 length is 16 residues. Germline V CDR1 and CDR2: SGHNT, YYREEE (reference sequence). V lost 4 bases, J lost 6 bases, and 12 bases stayed unmatched. CDR3 loop: CASSPGVLAGLDTQYF. DNA for the CDR3: TGTGCCAGCAGCCCCGGGGTACTAGCGGGTCTGGATACGCAGTATTTT.

V usage is TRBV11-2 and J usage is TRBJ1-1; D call uncertain. This CDR3 is built from 12 residues. CDR1 is SGHAT, CDR2 FQNNGV, per germline. Trimming took 3 bases from V and 13 from J, leaving 15 bases between them. The CDR3 sequence: CASSLSQLKLFF. The CDR3 DNA is TGTGCCAGCAGCTTGTCCCAGTTGAAGCTTTTCTTT.

This rearrangement joins TRBV2 to TRBJ2-7; 11 bases match TRBD2. The CDR3 contains 18 residues. V lost 1 base to trimming and J lost 3 bases; unmatched junction nucleotides: 11. Germline V gene sequence: CDR1 SNHLY, CDR2 FYNNEI. CDR3 sequence: CASSEVRGLAELFYEQYF. DNA of the CDR3: TGTGCCAGCAGTGAAGTACGGGGACTAGCGGAGTTATTCTACGAGCAGTACTTC.

The rearrangement joins TRBV5-4 to TRBJ1-1, with TRBD1 as a possible D gene (5 bases). V lost 5 bases to trimming and J lost 5 bases, with 16 bases between them. The CDR3 runs 14 residues. Germline V lookup: CDR1 SGHNT, CDR2 YYREEE (reference sequence). The CDR3 region is CASRTTLGGTEAFF. The CDR3 coding sequence is TGTGCCAGCAGAACTACCCTGGGGGGGACTGAAGCTTTCTTT.

The chain carries TRBV6-4 and TRBJ2-6; no definite D call. Germline assignment: CDR1 MRHNA and CDR2 SNTAGT. The CDR3 totals 14 residues. The V gene lost 5 bases and the J gene lost 3 bases, with 8 bases spanning the gap. DNA of the CDR3: TGTGCCAGCAGTCAAGGGTTTGGGGCCAACGTCCTGACTTTC. Protein sequence: CASSQGFGANVLTF.

The CDR3 region is CASSPVLPGANVLTF. CDR3 coding DNA: TGTGCCAGCTCACCGGTGTTACCTGGGGCCAACGTCCTGACTTTC. V and J are TRBV18 and TRBJ2-6; D unresolved. The CDR3 totals 15 residues. CDR1 KGHSH and CDR2 LQKENI come from the germline V gene. Trimming cost V 3 bases and J 2 bases, with 8 bases left between them.

A note on this clone: The sample contains more than one DNA sequence encoding this CDR3. The CDR3 DNA reads TGCGCCAGCAGCTCAGCGGGAAGCTCCTACAATGAGCAGTTCTTC. Translated: CASSSAGSSYNEQFF. The V gene is TRBV5-1, the J gene TRBJ2-1; 7 bases fit TRBD2. From germline, CDR1 is SGHRS and CDR2 YFSETQ. Trimming removed 3 bases from V and 0 bases from J; junction bases left unmatched: 3. This CDR3 has 15 residues. Full variable domain (outside the CDR3, taken from reference TRBV5-1 and TRBJ2-1): KAGVTQTPRYLIKTRGQQVTLSCSPISGHRSVSWYQQTPGQGLQFLFEYFSETQRNKGNFPGRFSGRQFSNSRSEMNVSTLELGDSALYLCASSSAGSSYNEQFFGPGTRLTVL.

V gene TRBV18 combines with J gene TRBJ2-2; D may be TRBD2 (5 bases). This CDR3 has 17 amino acids. V lost 6 bases, J lost 2 bases, and 19 bases lay in between. Germline V gene sequence: CDR1 KGHSH, CDR2 LQKENI. Here the CDR3 DNA reads TGTGCCAGCTCCCTCACCGTCCGGGGTACTAACACCGGGGAGCTGTTTTTT. This codes for CASSLTVRGTNTGELFF.

The sample holds one count of this clone. The chain carries TRBV7-9 and TRBJ1-1; 7 bases match TRBD1. CDR3 length: 16 amino acids. V lost 0 bases, J lost 3 bases, and 7 bases stayed unmatched. Looked up from germline, CDR1 is SEHNR and CDR2 is FQNEAQ (reference sequence). The CDR3 DNA reads TGTGCCAGCAGCTTAGCTACAGGGGTAGGGGACACTGAAGCTTTCTTT. Encoded protein: CASSLATGVGDTEAFF.

This chain's CDR3 is CASSPIRLWLFF. In DNA, the CDR3 is TGTGCCAGCTCACCGATCCGACTTTGGCTGTTTTTT. V is TRBV18 and J is TRBJ2-2, with unresolved D. V lost 3 bases, J lost 13 bases, and 12 bases lay in between. The CDR3 has 12 residues. The germline CDR1 and CDR2 sequences are KGHSH and LQKENI.